Listed here are 9 T cell receptor beta chains from one sample, sequenced in a study of beta chain features in type 1 diabetes. Expressed TCRB transcripts were sequenced after all isolated RNA was converted to cDNA. The protocol was immunoSEQ multiplex PCR, while the TCRdb copy is restricted to in-frame clones and leaves out a portion. This table holds fewer than 500,000 clones, approximately 15% found once. The sequenced material came from naive CD4+ T cells from blood. The receptors originated from a man aged 25-45 years in good health.

This clone was seen a handful of times. The chain has TRBV29-1 and TRBJ2-1; 8 bases agree with TRBD1. The length of the CDR3 is 13 residues. With V trimmed by 5 bases and J by 5 bases, 5 bases remained unmatched. Germline CDR1 and CDR2: SQVTM and ANQGSEA. CDR3 nucleotides: TGCAGCGTTTGGGACAGGAGGGACAATGAGCAGTTCTTC. Protein product: CSVWDRRDNEQFF.

The rearrangement joins TRBV21-1 to TRBJ1-1. TRBV21-1 is termed a pseudogene. The CDR3 length is 16 residues. The CDR3 sequence is CASSKGRSSQGAEAFF. In nucleotides, the CDR3 is TGTGCCAGCAGCAAAGGGAGGTCGTCCCAGGGCGCTGAAGCTTTCTTT.

This clone was seen a few times. This rearrangement joins TRBV9 to TRBJ2-5, with D possibly called TRBD1 or TRBD2 (6 bases each). The length of the CDR3 is 14 residues. Between the trimmed V and J ends, which lost 0 bases and 1 base, there was a span of 7 bases. Germline V lookup: CDR1 SGDLS, CDR2 YYNGEE. CDR3 in DNA: TGTGCCAGCAGCGTAGGGGGGGCCCAAGAGACCCAGTACTTC. Protein product: CASSVGGAQETQYF.

CDR3 sequence: CSVVLAGQAVVYTF. CDR3 DNA: TGCAGCGTTGTATTAGCGGGGCAGGCAGTTGTCTACACCTTC. V gene TRBV29-1 combines with J gene TRBJ1-2; D is possibly TRBD1 (5 bases). This CDR3 spans 14 amino acids. Germline V gene lookup returns CDR1 SQVTM and CDR2 ANQGSEA. V lost 4 bases to trimming and J lost 10 bases, with 22 bases between them.

This clone was counted a few times. J is TRBJ2-7 and V is TRBV19, with 7 positions matching TRBD1. The CDR3 runs 13 residues. Losses at the gene ends were 1 base for V and 5 bases for J; bases not matched to a gene: 2. Germline V lookup: CDR1 LNHDA, CDR2 SQIVND (reference sequence). The CDR3 DNA reads TGTGCCAGTAGTATAGCCGGGACAGACGAGCAGTACTTC. This codes for CASSIAGTDEQYF.

The CDR3 sequence is CATSRPGTARGYTF. CDR3 nucleotides: TGTGCCACCAGTCGCCCCGGGACAGCCAGGGGCTACACCTTC. The J gene is TRBJ1-2, the V gene TRBV15; 7 bases line up with TRBD1. CDR1 is LNHNV and CDR2 is YYDKDF in the germline V gene (reference sequence). This CDR3 region has 14 residues. V lost 6 bases to trimming and J lost 8 bases; unmatched junction nucleotides: 12. Complete variable domain (other parts from reference TRBV15 and TRBJ1-2): DAMVIQNPRYQVTQFGKPVTLSCSQTLNHNVMYWYQQKSSQAPKLLFHYYDKDFNNEADTPDNFQSRRPNTSFCFLDIRSPGLGDTAMYLCATSRPGTARGYTFGSGTRLTVV.

There are a few counts of this clone. The chain combines TRBV4-3 with TRBJ2-3, with 7 bases matching TRBD1. Germline lookup yields CDR1 LGHNA and CDR2 YSLEER. The length of the CDR3 is 15 residues. J lost 0 bases, V lost 4 bases, and 4 bases had no gene match. The CDR3 region is CASSLDRASTDTQYF. DNA of the CDR3: TGCGCCAGCAGCCTCGACAGGGCTAGCACAGATACGCAGTATTTT.

This clone was counted only a few times. The chain employs TRBV7-9 and TRBJ2-1, with 9 bases lining up with TRBD2. With 1 base clipped from V and 4 bases from J, the junction kept 8 bases outside the gene matches. The CDR3 has 17 residues. CDR1 SEHNR and CDR2 FQNEAQ come from the germline V gene (reference sequence). CDR3 sequence: CASSLGAGLAKYNEQFF. CDR3 nucleotide sequence: TGTGCCAGCAGCTTAGGGGCAGGACTAGCGAAGTACAATGAGCAGTTCTTC.

This clone was counted only a few times. The rearrangement uses TRBV9 and TRBJ2-1; 9 nucleotides line up with TRBD1. The CDR3 extends over 15 amino acids. V trimming: 4 bases; J trimming: 4 bases; junction bases outside the gene matches: 6. Germline assignment: CDR1 SGDLS and CDR2 YYNGEE. Written as DNA, the CDR3 is TGTGCCAGCAGCCTGGACAGGGGAAGTTACAATGAGCAGTTCTTC. It is translated as CASSLDRGSYNEQFF.